This entry lists 31 T cell receptor beta chains sequenced from one sample in a study of beta chain features in type 1 diabetes. Study-level points and caveats: All four CD4+ subsets of Type 1 diabetes patients contained TCRB CDR3s that were moderately but significantly shorter.

No antigen has been identified for these receptors. Every bit of the isolated RNA underwent reverse transcription, so sequencing read expressed TCRB transcripts. TCRdb's table, derived via immunoSEQ multiplex PCR, lists solely in-frame clones and lacks some. The sample records about 340,000 clones, around an eighth being singletons. Sequenced material: naive CD4+ T cells from blood. These TCRs come from a woman aged 18 to 35 with type 1 diabetes.

The CDR3: CSVGGQGNNEQFF. Here the CDR3 DNA reads TGCAGCGTTGGTGGACAGGGAAACAATGAGCAGTTCTTC. The chain recombines TRBV29-1 with TRBJ2-1, with 8 nucleotides matching TRBD1. The CDR3 has 13 amino acids. Trimming at V came to 4 bases and at J to 5 bases, leaving 4 bases not matched to a gene. Germline CDR1 SQVTM, CDR2 ANQGSEA.

The table lists this clone with a few counts. This chain links TRBV18 with TRBJ2-3; no clear D gene. This CDR3 spans 13 amino acids. V was pared by 1 base and J by 5 bases, with 7 bases between. CDR1 is KGHSH, CDR2 LQKENI, per germline. The CDR3 DNA reads as TGTGCCAGCTCACCACACCGCGAAGATACGCAGTATTTT. Amino acids: CASSPHREDTQYF.

This clone was detected only a few times. The chain combines TRBV7-2 with TRBJ2-4, with 9 bases aligning to TRBD1. V was pared by 3 bases and J by 11 bases, with 5 bases of the junction left unmatched. This CDR3 spans 13 amino acids. Per the germline V gene, CDR1 is SGHTA and CDR2 is FQGNSA. The CDR3 here is CASSFGQGSFQYF. The DNA for the CDR3 is TGTGCCAGCAGCTTTGGACAGGGGTCATTTCAGTACTTC.

The rearrangement joins TRBV5-1 to TRBJ1-4; D is undetermined. CDR3 length equals 16 residues. Germline lookup yields CDR1 SGHRS and CDR2 YFSETQ. V lost 4 bases and J lost 0, with 13 bases in between. In DNA, the CDR3 is TGCGCCAGCAGCACCTCTCCGGTAGCAACTAATGAAAAACTGTTTTTT. It yields the protein CASSTSPVATNEKLFF.

This clone was detected a few times. This rearrangement joins TRBV10-3 to TRBJ2-7; 10 positions agree with TRBD1. The CDR3 totals 16 residues. Trimming removed 3 bases from V and 2 bases from J; junction bases left unmatched: 7. CDR1 and CDR2 from the germline V gene are ENHRY and SYGVKD. This CDR3 is CAISDGRTGGTYEQYF. As DNA, the CDR3 is TGTGCCATCAGTGACGGTAGGACAGGGGGGACCTACGAGCAGTACTTC.

V usage is TRBV2 and J usage is TRBJ1-5; TRBD1 agrees at 8 bases. With 2 bases clipped from V and 2 bases from J, the junction kept 5 bases outside the gene matches. The CDR3 sequence is 16 residues long. The germline V gene encodes CDR1 SNHLY and CDR2 FYNNEI. CDR3 amino acids: CASSERTGTGNQPQHF. The CDR3 DNA is TGTGCCAGCAGTGAAAGGACAGGGACGGGCAATCAGCCCCAGCATTTT.

The V call is TRBV4-2, the J call TRBJ2-1; D may be TRBD2 (6 bases). V was cut by 4 bases and J by 0 bases, with 16 bases left in between. This CDR3 is 17 amino acids long. Looked up from germline, CDR1 is LGHNA and CDR2 is YNFKEQ. CDR3 residues: CASSRRAKEGSYNEQFF. The CDR3 bases are TGTGCCAGCAGCCGCCGGGCCAAGGAGGGCTCCTACAATGAGCAGTTCTTC.

This clone has just a few counts. The rearrangement joins TRBV15 to TRBJ2-5; weak D call: TRBD2 (6 bases). In germline, CDR1 is LNHNV, CDR2 YYDKDF (reference sequence). V dropped 5 bases and J dropped 2 bases, with 12 bases sitting between them. This CDR3 is built from 14 residues. For the CDR3, the DNA is TGTGCCACCAGCTCCTGGGGGGTGCAAGAGACCCAGTACTTC. Translating gives CATSSWGVQETQYF.

The chain combines TRBV18 with TRBJ2-1, with D possibly TRBD2 on 5 matching bases. The CDR3 extends over 14 amino acids. Germline CDR1 reads KGHSH; CDR2 reads LQKENI. V was cut by 2 bases and J by 4 bases, with 9 bases left in between. The CDR3 reads CASSPSSGYNEQFF. The DNA for the CDR3 is TGTGCCAGCTCACCATCAAGCGGATACAATGAGCAGTTCTTC.

The V gene is TRBV5-4, the J gene TRBJ2-1, with 8 nucleotides matching TRBD1. V dropped 5 bases and J dropped 5; count of bases not matched to a gene: 3. Germline V CDR1 and CDR2: SGHNT, YYREEE (reference sequence). CDR3 length: 13 residues. CDR3 sequence reads: CASRDRVDNEQFF. The CDR3 bases are TGTGCCAGCAGGGACAGGGTGGACAATGAGCAGTTCTTC. The full variable domain, rest sourced from reference TRBV5-4 and TRBJ2-1, is ETGVTQSPTHLIKTRGQQVTLRCSSQSGHNTVSWYQQALGQGPQFIFQYYREEENGRGNFPPRFSGLQFPNYSSELNVNALELDDSALYLCASRDRVDNEQFFGPGTRLTVL.

V usage is TRBV19 and J usage is TRBJ2-5, with 7 bases lining up with TRBD1. CDR3 length equals 15 residues. Trimming removed 5 bases from V and 0 bases from J; junction bases left unmatched: 6. The germline CDR1 and CDR2 sequences are LNHDA and SQIVND (reference sequence). The CDR3 DNA reads as TGTGCCAGTAGTGCGAGGGACAGACACCAAGAGACCCAGTACTTC. Its translation: CASSARDRHQETQYF.

The chain combines TRBV7-2 with TRBJ2-1, with TRBD2 matching 8 bases. The germline V gene encodes CDR1 SGHTA and CDR2 FQGNSA. Germline trimming cut 4 bases from V and 9 bases from J; bases unmatched to any gene: 11. The CDR3 runs to 15 residues. CDR3 sequence (DNA): TGTGCCAGCAGCTCCACTAGCGGTCAGGGGAGTGAGCAGTTCTTC. As protein: CASSSTSGQGSEQFF.

The chain is built from TRBV28 and TRBJ1-4; D is ambiguous. Germline V gives CDR1 MDHEN, CDR2 SYDVKM. The germline V and J ends were trimmed by 4 bases and 8 bases, with 17 bases remaining between them. CDR3 length: 15 residues. The CDR3 region has the DNA TGTGCCAGCAGTTCCATCAACGGCCCTAGGGAAAAACTGTTTTTT. It specifies CASSSINGPREKLFF.

This clone was observed a handful of times. The J gene is TRBJ2-1, the V gene TRBV10-3; D may be TRBD1 (6 bases). This CDR3 has 14 amino acids. V lost 11 bases and J lost 2, with 16 bases in between. Per the germline V gene, CDR1 is ENHRY and CDR2 is SYGVKD. The CDR3 spells CAAQGQGAYNEQFF. The CDR3 region has the DNA TGTGCCGCCCAGGGGCAGGGCGCCTACAATGAGCAGTTCTTC.

The chain is built from TRBV19 and TRBJ2-1; TRBD1 aligns across 9 bases. Germline V gives CDR1 LNHDA, CDR2 SQIVND (reference sequence). V dropped 4 bases and J dropped 1; count of bases not matched to a gene: 5. There are 16 residues in the CDR3. This CDR3 reads CASSRDRAGSYNEQFF. The CDR3 bases are TGTGCCAGTAGTAGGGACAGGGCTGGGTCCTACAATGAGCAGTTCTTC. The whole variable domain, filled in from reference TRBV19 and TRBJ2-1, reads DGGITQSPKYLFRKEGQNVTLSCEQNLNHDAMYWYRQDPGQGLRLIYYSQIVNDFQKGDIAEGYSVSREKKESFPLTVTSAQKNPTAFYLCASSRDRAGSYNEQFFGPGTRLTVL.

J is TRBJ1-1 and V is TRBV4-2; 8 bases fit TRBD1. The V and J ends lost 2 bases and 1 base, in that order; junction bases with no gene match: 6. The CDR3 is made up of 16 amino acids. CDR1 is LGHNA, CDR2 YNFKEQ, per germline. CDR3 DNA: TGTGCCAGCAGCCAACCGCAGGGGGCGGCGAACACTGAAGCTTTCTTT. Translated, it gives CASSQPQGAANTEAFF.

The table lists this clone with a few counts. This sequence joins TRBV28 and TRBJ2-7, with D possibly being TRBD1 (6 bases). V lost 3 bases to trimming and J lost 4 bases, with 13 bases between them. Germline assignment: CDR1 MDHEN and CDR2 SYDVKM. This CDR3 contains 14 residues. The CDR3 sequence: CASSFEGRGYEQYF. CDR3 nucleotides: TGTGCCAGCAGTTTTGAGGGAAGGGGGTACGAGCAGTACTTC.

This clone was seen only a few times. This chain links TRBV23-1 with TRBJ1-5; 9 bases align to TRBD1. TRBV23-1 is classed as an ORF, of uncertain function. The V segment lost 4 bases and the J segment 7 bases; nucleotides outside the gene matches: 11. The CDR3 spans 16 residues. The CDR3, as DNA: TGCGCCAGCAGTCGCAACAGGGGGCGCAAAGGGCAGCCCCAGCATTTT. Protein product: CASSRNRGRKGQPQHF.

This clone came up a few times. The J gene is TRBJ2-7, the V gene TRBV7-9; 8 bases agree with TRBD2. The germline V gene has CDR1 SEHNR and CDR2 FQNEAQ (reference sequence). The junction had 22 bases not matched to a gene; V was cut back by 8 bases and J by 4 bases. This CDR3 has 18 amino acids. The chain's CDR3 is CASRSSTPRLAGGYEQYF. CDR3 sequence (DNA): TGTGCCAGCCGGAGCTCCACCCCAAGGCTAGCGGGCGGGTACGAGCAGTACTTC. The whole variable domain, filled in from reference TRBV7-9 and TRBJ2-7, reads DTGVSQNPRHKITKRGQNVTFRCDPISEHNRLYWYRQTLGQGPEFLTYFQNEAQLEKSRLLSDRFSAERPKGSFSTLEIQRTEQGDSAMYLCASRSSTPRLAGGYEQYFGPGTRLTVT.

This chain uses TRBV30 with TRBJ2-7, with TRBD2 identical over 9 bases. From germline, CDR1 is GTSNPN and CDR2 SVGIG (reference sequence). The CDR3 extends over 15 amino acids. After removal of 2 bases from V and 4 bases from J, the junction contained 9 bases not matched to a gene. CDR3 DNA sequence: TGTGCCTGGAGTAGCCGGACTAGCGCGACGTACGAGCAGTACTTC. Its translation: CAWSSRTSATYEQYF.

The rearrangement links TRBV4-3 to TRBJ2-3; the match to TRBD2 covers 11 bases. V shed 0 bases, J shed 4 bases, and the junction held 6 bases outside the gene matches. CDR3 length: 17 amino acids. Germline lookup yields CDR1 LGHNA and CDR2 YSLEER. CDR3 in amino acids: CASSQDWGLADSDTQYF. The CDR3, as DNA: TGCGCCAGCAGCCAAGATTGGGGACTAGCGGATTCAGATACGCAGTATTTT.

The rearrangement links TRBV11-3 to TRBJ2-7, with D tentatively TRBD1 (5 bases). Trimming removed 5 bases at V and 3 bases at J, with 8 bases between. This CDR3 contains 12 residues. Germline CDR1 SGHNT, CDR2 YENEEA. The CDR3 bases are TGTGCCAGCAGCGGAGACAGCTACGAGCAGTACGTC. Protein product: CASSGDSYEQYV.

This clone showed up just a few times. This chain connects TRBV6-5 to TRBJ2-3; D not certain. CDR1 MNHEY and CDR2 SVGAGI come from the germline V gene. The CDR3 covers 13 residues. Trimming took off 7 bases at V and 2 bases at J, with 10 bases between the two ends. The CDR3 bases are TGTGCCAGCACCGAACTCTTCACAGATACGCAGTATTTT. This translates into CASTELFTDTQYF.

In this sample, this clone turned up a few times. The J gene is TRBJ2-7, the V gene TRBV15; 7 bases fit TRBD1. V was clipped by 2 bases and J by 4 bases; unmatched bases: 11. Germline V CDR1 and CDR2: LNHNV, YYDKDF (reference sequence). This CDR3 is 16 amino acids long. The CDR3 loop is CATSRYPGTVPYEQYF. The CDR3 nucleotides read TGTGCCACCAGCAGATACCCCGGGACAGTGCCTTACGAGCAGTACTTC.

The CDR3 DNA reads TGTGCCAGCGGCAAGACAGGGTTGGAAGAGACCCAGTACTTC. Amino acids: CASGKTGLEETQYF. This chain joins TRBV5-4 and TRBJ2-5; 7 nucleotides align to TRBD1. Per germline, CDR1 SGHNT and CDR2 YYREEE (reference sequence). CDR3 length: 14 amino acids. J gave up 3 bases and V 7 bases, and 9 bases lay outside the gene matches.

The V gene is TRBV5-1, the J gene TRBJ1-4, with D tentatively TRBD1 (5 bases). V shed 0 bases and J shed 7 bases, with 16 bases lying between them. This CDR3 is built from 16 residues. Germline loops: CDR1 SGHRS, CDR2 YFSETQ. The CDR3 reads CASSLANGGVREKLFF. CDR3 nucleotides: TGCGCCAGCAGCTTGGCCAACGGGGGAGTTCGTGAAAAACTGTTTTTT.

This clone turned up a few times. The V and J genes are TRBV19 and TRBJ1-1, with a weak D call TRBD1 (5 bases). Deletions cut 3 bases from V and 1 base from J, with 9 bases between. The germline V gene encodes CDR1 LNHDA and CDR2 SQIVND (reference sequence). The CDR3 is 14 residues long. The CDR3 spells CASSMGGRNTEAFF. As DNA, the CDR3 is TGTGCCAGTAGTATGGGGGGGAGGAACACTGAAGCTTTCTTT.

This clone was detected only a few times. The rearrangement joins TRBV5-1 to TRBJ2-5, with D tentatively TRBD1 (6 bases). Germline V gives CDR1 SGHRS, CDR2 YFSETQ. The CDR3 extends over 15 amino acids. V was cut by 4 bases and J by 5 bases, with 18 bases left in between. The CDR3 DNA follows: TGCGCCAGCAGCCGATCCGGGACATCCGACGAGACCCAGTACTTC. Translating it yields CASSRSGTSDETQYF. Looking up the rest from reference TRBV5-1 and TRBJ2-5 gives the full variable domain: KAGVTQTPRYLIKTRGQQVTLSCSPISGHRSVSWYQQTPGQGLQFLFEYFSETQRNKGNFPGRFSGRQFSNSRSEMNVSTLELGDSALYLCASSRSGTSDETQYFGPGTRLLVL.

The table lists this clone with a few counts. The V call is TRBV2, the J call TRBJ2-3; no definite D call. Germline V gives CDR1 SNHLY, CDR2 FYNNEI. V lost 6 bases and J 6 bases, leaving 7 bases between the germline ends. CDR3 length: 11 residues. The CDR3, as DNA: TGTGCCAGCAGGGCCAGGGATACGCAGTATTTT. Translated, it gives CASRARDTQYF.

This clone has just a few counts. This chain connects TRBV19 to TRBJ2-1; D is possibly TRBD2 (7 bases). This CDR3 has 15 amino acids. Deletions cut 5 bases from V and 2 bases from J, with 13 bases between. The germline gives CDR1 LNHDA, CDR2 SQIVND (reference sequence). The DNA of the CDR3 is TGTGCCAGTAGTGCCTGGGGGGGCCCCTACAATGAGCAGTTCTTC. This sequence encodes CASSAWGGPYNEQFF.

This chain joins TRBV30 and TRBJ1-5; D ambiguous. Germline V gives CDR1 GTSNPN, CDR2 SVGIG (reference sequence). The germline V and J ends were trimmed by 0 bases and 7 bases, with 10 bases remaining between them. The CDR3 runs to 13 residues. The CDR3 nucleotides are TGTGCCTGGAGTGTGAGGGATCGCCAGCCCCAGCATTTT. This translates into CAWSVRDRQPQHF.